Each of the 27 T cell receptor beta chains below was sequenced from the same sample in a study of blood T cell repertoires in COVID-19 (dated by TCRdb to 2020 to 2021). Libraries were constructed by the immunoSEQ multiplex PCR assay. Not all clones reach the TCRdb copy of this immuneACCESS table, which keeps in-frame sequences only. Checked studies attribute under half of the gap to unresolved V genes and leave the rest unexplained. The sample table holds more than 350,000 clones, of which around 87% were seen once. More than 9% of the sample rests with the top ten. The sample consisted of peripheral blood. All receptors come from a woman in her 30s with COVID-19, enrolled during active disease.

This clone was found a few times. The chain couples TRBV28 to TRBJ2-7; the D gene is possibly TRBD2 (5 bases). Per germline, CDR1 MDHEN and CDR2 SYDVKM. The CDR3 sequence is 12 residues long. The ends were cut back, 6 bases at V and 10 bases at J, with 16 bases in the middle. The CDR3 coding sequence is TGTGCCAGCAGACCCCAGGCGGGCGTTCAGTACTTC. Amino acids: CASRPQAGVQYF.

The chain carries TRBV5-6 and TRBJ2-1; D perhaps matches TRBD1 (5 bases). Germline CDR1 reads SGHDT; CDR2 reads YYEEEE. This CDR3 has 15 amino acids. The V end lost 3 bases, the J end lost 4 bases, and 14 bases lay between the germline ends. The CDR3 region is CASSSDTQIYNEQFF. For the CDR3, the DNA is TGTGCCAGCAGCTCGGACACGCAGATATACAATGAGCAGTTCTTC.

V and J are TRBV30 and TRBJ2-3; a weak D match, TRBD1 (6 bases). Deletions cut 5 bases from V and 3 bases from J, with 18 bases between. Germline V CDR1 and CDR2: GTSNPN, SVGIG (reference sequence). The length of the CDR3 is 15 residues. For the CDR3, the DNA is TGTGCCTGGGCACAGGGTGTTTTAGGGACAGATACGCAGTATTTT. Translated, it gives CAWAQGVLGTDTQYF.

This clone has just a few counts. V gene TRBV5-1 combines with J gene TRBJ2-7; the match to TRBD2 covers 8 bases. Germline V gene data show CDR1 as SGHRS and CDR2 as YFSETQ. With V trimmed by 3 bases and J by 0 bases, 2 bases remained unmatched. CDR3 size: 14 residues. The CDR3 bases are TGCGCCAGCAGCTCGGGAGGGACCTCCTACGAGCAGTACTTC. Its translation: CASSSGGTSYEQYF.

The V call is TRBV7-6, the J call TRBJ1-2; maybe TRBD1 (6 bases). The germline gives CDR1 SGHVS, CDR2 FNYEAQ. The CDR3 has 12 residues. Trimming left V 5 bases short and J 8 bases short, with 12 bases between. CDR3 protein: CASSETGWGYTF. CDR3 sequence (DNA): TGTGCCAGCAGCGAAACAGGGTGGGGCTACACCTTC.

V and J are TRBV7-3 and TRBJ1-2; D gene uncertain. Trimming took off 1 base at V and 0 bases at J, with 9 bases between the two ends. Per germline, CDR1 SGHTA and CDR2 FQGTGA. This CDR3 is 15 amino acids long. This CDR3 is CASSLIGGANYGYTF. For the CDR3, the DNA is TGTGCCAGCAGCTTAATCGGCGGTGCTAACTATGGCTACACCTTC.

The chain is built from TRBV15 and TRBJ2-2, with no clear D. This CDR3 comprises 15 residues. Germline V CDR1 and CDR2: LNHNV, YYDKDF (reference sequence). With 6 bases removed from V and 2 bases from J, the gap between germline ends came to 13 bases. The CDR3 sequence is CATRKTSLNTGELFF. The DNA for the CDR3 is TGTGCCACCAGAAAGACTTCTTTAAACACCGGGGAGCTGTTTTTT.

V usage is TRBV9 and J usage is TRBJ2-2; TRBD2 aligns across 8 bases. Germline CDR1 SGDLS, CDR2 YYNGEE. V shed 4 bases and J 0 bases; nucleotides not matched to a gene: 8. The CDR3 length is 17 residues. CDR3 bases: TGTGCCAGCAGCCGCCGGGGTAGCGGGACGAACACCGGGGAGCTGTTTTTT. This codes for CASSRRGSGTNTGELFF. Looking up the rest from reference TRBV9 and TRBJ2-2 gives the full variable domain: DSGVTQTPKHLITATGQRVTLRCSPRSGDLSVYWYQQSLDQGLQFLIQYYNGEERAKGNILERFSAQQFPDLHSELNLSSLELGDSALYFCASSRRGSGTNTGELFFGEGSRLTVL.

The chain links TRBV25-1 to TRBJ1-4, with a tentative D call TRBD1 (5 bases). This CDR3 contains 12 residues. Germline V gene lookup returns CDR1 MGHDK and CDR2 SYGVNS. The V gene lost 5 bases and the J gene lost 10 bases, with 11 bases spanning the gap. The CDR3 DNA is TGTGCCAGCAGTACTGACAGAACAAAACTGTTTTTT. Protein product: CASSTDRTKLFF. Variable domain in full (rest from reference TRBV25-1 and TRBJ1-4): EADIYQTPRYLVIGTGKKITLECSQTMGHDKMYWYQQDPGMELHLIHYSYGVNSTEKGDLSSESTVSRIRTEHFPLTLESARPSHTSQYLCASSTDRTKLFFGSGTQLSVL.

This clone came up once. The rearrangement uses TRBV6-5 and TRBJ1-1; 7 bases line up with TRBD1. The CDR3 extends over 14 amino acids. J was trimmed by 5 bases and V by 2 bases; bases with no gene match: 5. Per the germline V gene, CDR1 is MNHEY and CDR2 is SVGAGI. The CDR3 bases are TGTGCCAGCAGTTACAGGGGGCTCCGGACTGAAGCTTTCTTT. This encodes CASSYRGLRTEAFF.

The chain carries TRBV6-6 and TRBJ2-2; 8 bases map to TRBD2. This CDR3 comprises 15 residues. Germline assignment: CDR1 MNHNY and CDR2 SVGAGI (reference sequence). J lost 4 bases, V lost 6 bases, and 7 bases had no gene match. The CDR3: CASSHGRAGTGELFF. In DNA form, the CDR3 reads TGTGCCAGCAGCCACGGGAGGGCAGGCACCGGGGAGCTGTTTTTT.

As DNA, the CDR3 is TGTGCCAGCAGCGGGGACAAAAATTCACCCCTCCACTTT. The encoded protein is CASSGDKNSPLHF. The chain carries TRBV21-1 and TRBJ1-6; no check of the table's D call, TRBD1, against the DNA was made. TRBV21-1 is a pseudogene. The CDR3 extends over 13 amino acids.

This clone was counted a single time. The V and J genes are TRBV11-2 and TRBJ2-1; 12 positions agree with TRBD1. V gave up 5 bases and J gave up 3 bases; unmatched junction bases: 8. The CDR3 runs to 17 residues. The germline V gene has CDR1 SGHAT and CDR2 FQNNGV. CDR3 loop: CASSMRDRGHVYNEQFF. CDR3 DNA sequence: TGTGCCAGCAGCATGCGGGACAGGGGGCACGTCTACAATGAGCAGTTCTTC. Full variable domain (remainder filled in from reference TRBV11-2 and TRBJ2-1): EAGVAQSPRYKIIEKRQSVAFWCNPISGHATLYWYQQILGQGPKLLIQFQNNGVVDDSQLPKDRFSAERLKGVDSTLKIQPAKLEDSAVYLCASSMRDRGHVYNEQFFGPGTRLTVL.

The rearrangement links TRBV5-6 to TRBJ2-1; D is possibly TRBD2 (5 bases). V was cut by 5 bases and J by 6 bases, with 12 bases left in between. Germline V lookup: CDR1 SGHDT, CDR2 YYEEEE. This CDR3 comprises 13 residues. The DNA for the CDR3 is TGTGCCAGCAGTAGAGGGAGAGGCAATGAGCAGTTCTTC. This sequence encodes CASSRGRGNEQFF.

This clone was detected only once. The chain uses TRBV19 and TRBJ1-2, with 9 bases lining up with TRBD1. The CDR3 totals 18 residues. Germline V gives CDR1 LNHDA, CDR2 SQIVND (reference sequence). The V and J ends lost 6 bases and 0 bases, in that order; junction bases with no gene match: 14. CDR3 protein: CASSPLLGTGISNYGYTF. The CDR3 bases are TGTGCCAGTAGCCCCCTTTTGGGGACAGGGATATCTAACTATGGCTACACCTTC.

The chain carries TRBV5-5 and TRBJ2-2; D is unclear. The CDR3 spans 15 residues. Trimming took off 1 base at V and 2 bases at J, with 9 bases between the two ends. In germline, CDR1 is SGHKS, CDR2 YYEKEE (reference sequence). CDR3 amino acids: CASSLRLVNTGELFF. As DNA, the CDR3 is TGTGCCAGCAGCTTGCGGCTAGTTAACACCGGGGAGCTGTTTTTT.

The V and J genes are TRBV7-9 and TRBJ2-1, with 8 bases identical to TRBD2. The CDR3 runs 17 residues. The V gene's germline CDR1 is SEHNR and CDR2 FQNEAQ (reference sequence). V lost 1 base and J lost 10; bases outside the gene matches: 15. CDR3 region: CASSLGTSGIGEKEQFF. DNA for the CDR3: TGTGCCAGCAGCTTAGGTACTAGCGGTATTGGGGAAAAGGAGCAGTTCTTC.

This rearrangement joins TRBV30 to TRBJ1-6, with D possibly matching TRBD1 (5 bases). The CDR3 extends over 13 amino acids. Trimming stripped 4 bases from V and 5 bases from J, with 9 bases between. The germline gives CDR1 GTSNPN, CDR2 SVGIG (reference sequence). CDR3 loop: CAWTTENNSPLHF. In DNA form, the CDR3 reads TGTGCCTGGACGACAGAGAATAATTCACCCCTCCACTTT.

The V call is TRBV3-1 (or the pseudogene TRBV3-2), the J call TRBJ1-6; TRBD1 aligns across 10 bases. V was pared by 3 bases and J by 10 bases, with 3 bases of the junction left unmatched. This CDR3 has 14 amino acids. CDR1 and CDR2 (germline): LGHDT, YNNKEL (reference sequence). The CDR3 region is CASSHRDRGSPLHF. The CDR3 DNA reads TGTGCCAGCAGCCATAGGGACAGGGGATCACCCCTCCACTTT.

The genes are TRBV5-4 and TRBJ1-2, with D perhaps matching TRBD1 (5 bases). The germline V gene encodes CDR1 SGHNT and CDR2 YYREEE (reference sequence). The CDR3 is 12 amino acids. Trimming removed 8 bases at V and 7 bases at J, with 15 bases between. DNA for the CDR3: TGTGCCAGTACCCGAGACAGCGCTGGCTACACCTTC. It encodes CASTRDSAGYTF.

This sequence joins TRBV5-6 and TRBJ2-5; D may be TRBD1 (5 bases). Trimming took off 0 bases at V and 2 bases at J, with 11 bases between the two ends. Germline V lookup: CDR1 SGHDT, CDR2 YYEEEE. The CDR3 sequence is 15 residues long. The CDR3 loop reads CASSLGGRVQETQYF. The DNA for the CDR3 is TGTGCCAGCAGCTTGGGGGGCAGGGTGCAAGAGACCCAGTACTTC.

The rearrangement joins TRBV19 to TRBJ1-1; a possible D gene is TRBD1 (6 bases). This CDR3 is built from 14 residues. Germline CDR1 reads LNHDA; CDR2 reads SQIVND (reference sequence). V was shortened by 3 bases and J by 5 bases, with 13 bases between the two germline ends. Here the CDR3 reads CASSIIPGETEAFF. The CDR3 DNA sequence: TGTGCCAGTAGTATTATACCAGGGGAAACTGAAGCTTTCTTT.

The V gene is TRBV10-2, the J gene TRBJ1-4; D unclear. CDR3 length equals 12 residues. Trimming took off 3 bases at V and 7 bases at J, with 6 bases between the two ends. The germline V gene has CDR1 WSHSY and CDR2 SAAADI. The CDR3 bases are TGCGCCAGCAGTGACTCGGGTGAAAAACTGTTTTTT. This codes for CASSDSGEKLFF.

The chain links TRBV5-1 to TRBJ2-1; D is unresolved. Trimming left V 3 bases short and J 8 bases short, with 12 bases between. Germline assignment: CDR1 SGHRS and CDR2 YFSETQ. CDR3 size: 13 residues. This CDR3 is CASSSVSSDEQFF. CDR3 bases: TGCGCCAGCAGCTCTGTTTCCTCTGATGAGCAGTTCTTC.

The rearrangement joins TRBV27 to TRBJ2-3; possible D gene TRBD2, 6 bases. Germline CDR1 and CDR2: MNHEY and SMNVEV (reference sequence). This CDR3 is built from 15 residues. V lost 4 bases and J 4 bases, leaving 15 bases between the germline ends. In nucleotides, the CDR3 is TGTGCCAGCAGTTCCCCGGCACTAGCATCAGATACGCAGTATTTT. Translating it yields CASSSPALASDTQYF.

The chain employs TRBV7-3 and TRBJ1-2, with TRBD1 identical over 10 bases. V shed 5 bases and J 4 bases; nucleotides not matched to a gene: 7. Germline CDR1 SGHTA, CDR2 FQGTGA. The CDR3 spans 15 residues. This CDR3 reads CASSPTGGEGYGYTF. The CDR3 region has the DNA TGTGCCAGCAGCCCGACAGGGGGCGAGGGCTATGGCTACACCTTC.

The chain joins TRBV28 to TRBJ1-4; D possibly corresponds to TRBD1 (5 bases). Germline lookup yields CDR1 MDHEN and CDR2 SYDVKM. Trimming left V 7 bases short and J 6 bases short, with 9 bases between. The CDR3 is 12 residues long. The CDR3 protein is CASMGGDEKLFF. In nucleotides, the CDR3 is TGTGCCAGCATGGGGGGTGATGAAAAACTGTTTTTT.